This TCR beta chain came from a study of T cell responses to AZD1222 COVID-19 vaccine. Clones were read by immunoSEQ multiplex PCR, and TCRdb kept only the in-frame ones, dropping some. This table holds roughly 190,000 clones, around 90% found once. Study findings and constraints: Baseline seropositivity characterized only six or seven AZD1222 recipients.

Note on this clone: Antigen: not known.

The sequenced sample was peripheral blood, obtained on day 0 of AZD1222 vaccination. This receptor was identified in an adult in good health.

CDR3 protein: CASSQSLQETQYF. The DNA for the CDR3 is TGTGCCAGCAGCCAATCCCTCCAAGAGACCCAGTACTTC. The chain employs TRBV3-1 (or the pseudogene TRBV3-2) and TRBJ2-5; D gene ambiguous. The CDR3 is 13 residues long. CDR1 and CDR2 (germline): LGHDT, YNNKEL (reference sequence). The V end lost 2 bases, the J end lost 1 base, and 5 bases lay between the germline ends.